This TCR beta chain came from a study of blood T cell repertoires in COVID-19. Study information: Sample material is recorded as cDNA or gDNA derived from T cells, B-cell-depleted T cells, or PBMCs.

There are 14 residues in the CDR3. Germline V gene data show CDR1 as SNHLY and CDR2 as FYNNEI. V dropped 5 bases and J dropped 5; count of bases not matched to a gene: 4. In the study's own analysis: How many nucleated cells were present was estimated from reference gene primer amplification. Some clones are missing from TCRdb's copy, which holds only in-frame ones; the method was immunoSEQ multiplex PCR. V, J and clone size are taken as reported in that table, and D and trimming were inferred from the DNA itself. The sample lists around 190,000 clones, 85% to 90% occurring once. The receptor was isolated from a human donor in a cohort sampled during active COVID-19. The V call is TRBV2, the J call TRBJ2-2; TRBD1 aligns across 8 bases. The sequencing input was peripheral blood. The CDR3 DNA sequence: TGTGCCAGCAGTACGGACAGGGCTACCGGGGAGCTGTTTTTT. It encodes CASSTDRATGELFF. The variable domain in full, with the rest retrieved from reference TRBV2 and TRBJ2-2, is EPEVTQTPSHQVTQMGQEVILRCVPISNHLYFYWYRQILGQKVEFLVSFYNNEISEKSEIFDDQFSVERPDGSNFTLKIRSTKLEDSAMYFCASSTDRATGELFFGEGSRLTVL.